These T cell receptor beta chains were read from a single sample in a study of STAT3 mutations in large granular lymphocyte leukemia. TCRdb's copy holds only in-frame clones and misses some; the assay was immunoSEQ multiplex PCR. The sample lists more than 3,500 clones, 60% to 80% occurring once. Sequencing was carried out using PBMCs. Source of these receptors: a human donor with T large granular lymphocyte leukemia. Some clones in this sample may be carry-over from other donors' samples. The CDR3 runs from the conserved cysteine through the conserved F or W. D genes are given only for firm matches. Only part of the rows carry a size: once, few, many, or a class if the clone is expanded.

V: TRBV27
J: TRBJ2-7
D: TRBD2
size: few
DNA: TGTGCCAGCAGTTCCACCCAGGTGTCAGCGGGGAGCTCAATATACGAGCAGTACTTC
CDR3: CASSSTQVSAGSSIYEQYF

V: TRBV29-1
J: TRBJ2-7
D: TRBD1
size: -
DNA: TGCAGCGTTGCGGACAGGGTGACCTACGAGCAGTACTTC
CDR3: CSVADRVTYEQYF

V: TRBV30
J: TRBJ2-7
D: -
size: -
DNA: TGTGCCTGGGGGGGGCAGAGCGAGCAGTACTTC
CDR3: CAWGGQSEQYF

V: TRBV18
J: TRBJ2-3
D: -
size: -
DNA: TGTGCCAGCTCACCGCCAGGAGTCACAGATACGCAGTATTTT
CDR3: CASSPPGVTDTQYF

V: TRBV5-1
J: TRBJ2-7
D: -
size: -
DNA: TGCGCCAGCAGCTTGGTGCCTAGTGGAACCTACGAGCAGTACTTC
CDR3: CASSLVPSGTYEQYF

V: TRBV5-1
J: TRBJ1-2
D: -
size: -
DNA: TGCGCCAGCAGCTTGGCAGGGAGCTATGGCTACACCTTC
CDR3: CASSLAGSYGYTF

V: TRBV10-3
J: TRBJ2-3
D: -
size: -
DNA: TGTGCCATCAGCCAGGCCGGCCTAGCGACAGATACGCAGTATTTT
CDR3: CAISQAGLATDTQYF

V: TRBV30
J: TRBJ2-5
D: -
size: -
DNA: TGTGCCTTACACCGAAACTCGCAAGAGACCCAGTACTTC
CDR3: CALHRNSQETQYF

V: TRBV9
J: TRBJ1-6
D: TRBD1
size: -
DNA: TGTGCCAGCCGACAGGGAGGGAATTCACCCCTCCACTTT
CDR3: CASRQGGNSPLHF

V: TRBV2
J: TRBJ2-1
D: -
size: large
DNA: TGTGCCAGTCATGGACAAGGCTATGAGCAGTTCTTC
CDR3: CASHGQGYEQFF

V: TRBV29-1
J: TRBJ2-7
D: TRBD1
size: -
DNA: TGCAGCGCTAAGGGACAGAGGACCTACGAGCAGTACTTC
CDR3: CSAKGQRTYEQYF

V: TRBV7-9
J: TRBJ1-1
D: -
size: -
DNA: TGTGCCAGCAGCCCAGGACAGCCTTACACTGAAGCTTTCTTT
CDR3: CASSPGQPYTEAFF

V: TRBV13
J: TRBJ1-2
D: -
size: -
DNA: TGTGCCAGCAGCTTTGGAGCAGGATCTAACTATGGCTACACCTTC
CDR3: CASSFGAGSNYGYTF

V: TRBV5-1
J: TRBJ2-5
D: TRBD1
size: few
DNA: TGCGCCAGCAGCTTGACAGGGGTGAGTCCCCAAGAGACCCAGTACTTC
CDR3: CASSLTGVSPQETQYF

V: TRBV7-9
J: TRBJ1-6
D: TRBD1
size: few
DNA: TGTGCCAGCAGCTTCTCCCTCGACAGGGCCAATTCACCCCTCCACTTT
CDR3: CASSFSLDRANSPLHF

V: TRBV4-1
J: TRBJ1-1
D: -
size: medium-sized
DNA: TGCGCCAGCAGCCAAGGGCGGCAGGGCCCTGAAGCTTTCTTT
CDR3: CASSQGRQGPEAFF

V: TRBV9
J: TRBJ1-2
D: -
size: large
DNA: TGTGCCAGCAGCACCCCGGAGGGATTCTATGGCTACACCTTC
CDR3: CASSTPEGFYGYTF

V: TRBV23-1
J: TRBJ2-7
D: -
size: -
DNA: TGCGCCAGCAGTCAATCGTTCGGGCACGAGCAGTACTTC
CDR3: CASSQSFGHEQYF

V: TRBV5-4
J: TRBJ1-2
D: -
size: -
DNA: TGTGCCAGCAGCTTGGCAGGGGTTAACTATGGCTACACCTTC
CDR3: CASSLAGVNYGYTF

V: TRBV7-2
J: TRBJ2-5
D: TRBD2
size: -
DNA: TGTGCCAGCAGCTTGACTAGCGGATTGGAGACCCAGTACTTC
CDR3: CASSLTSGLETQYF

V: TRBV7-9
J: TRBJ2-1
D: -
size: -
DNA: TGTGCCAGCAGCGGTCGCACTAGCCACATCAATGAGCAGTTCTTC
CDR3: CASSGRTSHINEQFF

V: TRBV5-1
J: TRBJ2-3
D: TRBD2
size: -
DNA: TGCGCCAGCAGCTTGAATAGCGGGAGTGTCACAGATACGCAGTATTTT
CDR3: CASSLNSGSVTDTQYF

V: TRBV12-5
J: TRBJ1-5
D: TRBD1
size: -
DNA: TGTGCTCGAGACCGGGACAGGGCCGTTGTAAGCAATCAGCCCCAGCATTTT
CDR3: CARDRDRAVVSNQPQHF

V: TRBV28
J: TRBJ1-1
D: -
size: large
DNA: TGTGCCAGCAGTTTAAGGGGACTGAACACTGAAGCTTTCTTT
CDR3: CASSLRGLNTEAFF

V: TRBV7-9
J: TRBJ1-4
D: -
size: -
DNA: TGTGCCGGGAGATCCGGGGATAATGAAAAACTGTTTTTT
CDR3: CAGRSGDNEKLFF

V: TRBV13
J: TRBJ2-1
D: -
size: -
DNA: TGTGCCAGCAGCTTAGGGGGTCTACCCTACAATGAGCAGTTCTTC
CDR3: CASSLGGLPYNEQFF

V: TRBV30
J: TRBJ1-2
D: -
size: -
DNA: TGTGCCTGGAGCCCGGGGGCGAACTATGGCTACACCTTC
CDR3: CAWSPGANYGYTF

V: TRBV30
J: TRBJ2-2
D: -
size: -
DNA: TGTGCCTGGAGTGTCGGGGTGAACACCGGGGAGCTGTTTTTT
CDR3: CAWSVGVNTGELFF

V: TRBV5-4
J: TRBJ2-7
D: -
size: -
DNA: TGTGCCAGCAGTCCTGTGGGGTCCTACGAGCAGTACTTC
CDR3: CASSPVGSYEQYF

V: TRBV15
J: TRBJ2-7
D: -
size: once
DNA: TGTGCCACCAGCAGAGAATCAGGGGACTCCTACGAGCAGTACTTC
CDR3: CATSRESGDSYEQYF

V: TRBV5-1
J: TRBJ2-3
D: TRBD2
size: -
DNA: TGCGCCAGCAGCTCTAGCGGGAGGGCCCGCACAGATACGCAGTATTTT
CDR3: CASSSSGRARTDTQYF

V: TRBV7-9
J: TRBJ2-1
D: -
size: -
DNA: TGTGCCAGCACCGTTATCAATGAGCAGTTCTTC
CDR3: CASTVINEQFF

V: TRBV30
J: TRBJ2-5
D: TRBD2
size: -
DNA: TGTGCCTGGAGTAGGGAGGGTAGGGAGACCCAGTACTTC
CDR3: CAWSREGRETQYF

V: TRBV11-1
J: TRBJ2-5
D: TRBD2
size: few
DNA: TGTGCCAGCAGCGACAGGACTAGCGGGGGGGCCGGGTTGGAGACCCAGTACTTC
CDR3: CASSDRTSGGAGLETQYF

V: TRBV5-1
J: TRBJ2-7
D: TRBD2
size: -
DNA: TGCGCCAGCAGCTTGAGCGGGATCCCCTACGAGCAGTACTTC
CDR3: CASSLSGIPYEQYF

V: TRBV5-1
J: TRBJ2-5
D: -
size: few
DNA: TGCGCCAGCAGCTTGGACGGACAGCAACAAGAGACCCAGTACTTC
CDR3: CASSLDGQQQETQYF

V: TRBV30
J: TRBJ2-1
D: -
size: -
DNA: TGTGCCTGGAGAGGACCCAGTGGGAATGAGCAGTTCTTC
CDR3: CAWRGPSGNEQFF

V: TRBV30
J: TRBJ1-2
D: -
size: -
DNA: TGTGCTCTTCAAGCCGGACGAGGTAATCGCTACACCTTC
CDR3: CALQAGRGNRYTF

V: TRBV5-1
J: TRBJ2-7
D: TRBD2
size: -
DNA: TGCGCCAGCAGCCCCTGGACTAGCGGGGGGGAGGAGCAGTACTTC
CDR3: CASSPWTSGGEEQYF

V: TRBV5-8
J: TRBJ1-2
D: TRBD1
size: -
DNA: TGTGCCAGCAGCTTGCGGACAGGGGCAAACTATGGCTACACCTTC
CDR3: CASSLRTGANYGYTF

V: TRBV5-1
J: TRBJ2-7
D: TRBD1
size: -
DNA: TGCGCCAGCAGCTTCTCGGGACAGGGTTACGAGCAGTACTTC
CDR3: CASSFSGQGYEQYF

V: TRBV7-9
J: TRBJ1-2
D: -
size: -
DNA: TGTGCCAGCAGCTTAGGGTTTTATGGCTACACCTTC
CDR3: CASSLGFYGYTF

V: TRBV13
J: TRBJ1-6
D: TRBD1
size: -
DNA: TGTGCCAGCAGCACAGGGGGCTCCCCCCATTCACCCCTCCACTTT
CDR3: CASSTGGSPHSPLHF

V: TRBV23-1
J: TRBJ2-1
D: -
size: -
DNA: TGCGCCAGCAGTCAATCTGAGGGCAGGTCCTCCTACAATGAGCAGTTCTTC
CDR3: CASSQSEGRSSYNEQFF

V: TRBV7-9
J: TRBJ1-5
D: -
size: few
DNA: TGTGCCAGCAGCTTCCTGGATCAGCCCCAGCATTTT
CDR3: CASSFLDQPQHF

V: TRBV7-9
J: TRBJ2-3
D: -
size: -
DNA: TGTGCCAGCAGTTCCCAACAGCCATATACAGCAGATACGCAGTATTTT
CDR3: CASSSQQPYTADTQYF

V: TRBV5-1
J: TRBJ2-5
D: TRBD2
size: -
DNA: TGCGCCAGCAGCTCAGCCCCGGGACTAGCGGGGGGCCGGGAGACCCAGTACTTC
CDR3: CASSSAPGLAGGRETQYF

V: TRBV18
J: TRBJ2-1
D: -
size: -
DNA: TGTGCCAGCTCACCGCTAGGGGGTTACAATGAGCAGTTCTTC
CDR3: CASSPLGGYNEQFF